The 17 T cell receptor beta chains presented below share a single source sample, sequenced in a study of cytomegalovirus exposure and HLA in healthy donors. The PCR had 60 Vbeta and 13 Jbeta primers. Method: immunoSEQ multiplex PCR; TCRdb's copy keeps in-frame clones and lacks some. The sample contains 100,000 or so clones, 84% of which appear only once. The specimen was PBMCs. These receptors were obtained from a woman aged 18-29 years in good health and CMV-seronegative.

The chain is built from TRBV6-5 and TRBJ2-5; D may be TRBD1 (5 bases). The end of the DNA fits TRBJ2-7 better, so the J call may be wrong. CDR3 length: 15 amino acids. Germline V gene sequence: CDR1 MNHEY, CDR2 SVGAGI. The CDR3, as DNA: TGTGCCAGCAGTTCCTTCTACGACAGATTATACGAGCAGTACTTC. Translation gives CASSSFYDRLYEQYF.

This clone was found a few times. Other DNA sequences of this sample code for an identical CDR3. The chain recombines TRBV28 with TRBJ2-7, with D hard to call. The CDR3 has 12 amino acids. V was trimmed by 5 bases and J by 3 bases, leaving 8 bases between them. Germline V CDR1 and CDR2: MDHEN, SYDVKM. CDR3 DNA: TGTGCCAGCAGTACGGGTGGCTACGAGCAGTACTTC. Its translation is CASSTGGYEQYF.

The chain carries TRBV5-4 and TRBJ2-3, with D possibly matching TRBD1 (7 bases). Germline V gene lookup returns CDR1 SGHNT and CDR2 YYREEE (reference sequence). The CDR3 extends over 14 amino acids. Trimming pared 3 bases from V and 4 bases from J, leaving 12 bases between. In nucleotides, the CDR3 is TGTGCCAGCAGCTCCAGGAGGGGGCCAGATACGCAGTATTTT. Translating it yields CASSSRRGPDTQYF.

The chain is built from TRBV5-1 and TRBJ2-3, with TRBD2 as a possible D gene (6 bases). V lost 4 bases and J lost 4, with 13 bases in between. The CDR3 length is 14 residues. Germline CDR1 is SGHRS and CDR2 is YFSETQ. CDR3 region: CASSTGTVADTQYF. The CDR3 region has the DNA TGCGCCAGCAGCACCGGGACTGTAGCAGATACGCAGTATTTT.

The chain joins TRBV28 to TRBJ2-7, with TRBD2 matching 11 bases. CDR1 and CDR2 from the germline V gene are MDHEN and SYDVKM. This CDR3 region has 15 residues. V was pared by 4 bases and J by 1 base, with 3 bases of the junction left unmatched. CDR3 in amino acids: CASSSPSGGSYEQYF. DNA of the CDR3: TGTGCCAGCAGTTCCCCTAGCGGGGGGTCCTACGAGCAGTACTTC.

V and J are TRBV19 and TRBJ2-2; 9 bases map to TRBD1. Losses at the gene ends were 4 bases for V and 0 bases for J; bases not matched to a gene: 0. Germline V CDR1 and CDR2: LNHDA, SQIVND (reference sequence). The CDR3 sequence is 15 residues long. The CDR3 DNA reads TGTGCCAGTAGTAGACAGGGGGCGAACACCGGGGAGCTGTTTTTT. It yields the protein CASSRQGANTGELFF.

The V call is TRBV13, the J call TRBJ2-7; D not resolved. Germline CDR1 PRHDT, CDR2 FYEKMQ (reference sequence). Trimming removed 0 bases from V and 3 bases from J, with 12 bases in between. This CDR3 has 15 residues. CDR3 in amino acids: CASSLGTNQDYEQYF. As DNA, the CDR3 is TGTGCCAGCAGCTTAGGGACAAACCAAGACTACGAGCAGTACTTC.

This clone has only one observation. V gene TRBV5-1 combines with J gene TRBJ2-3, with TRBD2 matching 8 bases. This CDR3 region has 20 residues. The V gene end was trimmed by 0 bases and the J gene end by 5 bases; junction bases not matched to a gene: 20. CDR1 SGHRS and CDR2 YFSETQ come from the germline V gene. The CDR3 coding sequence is TGCGCCAGCAGCTTGGATGGAGATTACGGGGGGGCCCTCGGTAAAGATACGCAGTATTTT. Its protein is CASSLDGDYGGALGKDTQYF.

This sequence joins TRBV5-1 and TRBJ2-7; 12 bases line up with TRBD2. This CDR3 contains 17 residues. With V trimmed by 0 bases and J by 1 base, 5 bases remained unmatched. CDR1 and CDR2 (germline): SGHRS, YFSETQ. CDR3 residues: CASSLEPTSGGSYEQYF. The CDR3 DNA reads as TGCGCCAGCAGCTTGGAACCGACTAGCGGGGGATCCTACGAGCAGTACTTC.

The CDR3 nucleotides read TGTGCCAGCAGCCCGGGACTAGCGGGGGGGCCGGTAGAGACCCAGTACTTC. Translation gives CASSPGLAGGPVETQYF. The gene calls are TRBV7-8 and TRBJ2-5; TRBD2 aligns across 16 bases. CDR3 size: 17 residues. Trimming removed 5 bases from V and 4 bases from J; junction bases left unmatched: 7. Per the germline V gene, CDR1 is SGHVS and CDR2 is FQNEAQ.

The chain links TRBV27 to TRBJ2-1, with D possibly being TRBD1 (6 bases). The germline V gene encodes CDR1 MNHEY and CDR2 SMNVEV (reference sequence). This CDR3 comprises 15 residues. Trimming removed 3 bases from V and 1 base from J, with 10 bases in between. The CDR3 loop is CASSLGHLSYNEQFF. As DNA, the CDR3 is TGTGCCAGCAGTTTGGGACATCTTTCCTACAATGAGCAGTTCTTC.

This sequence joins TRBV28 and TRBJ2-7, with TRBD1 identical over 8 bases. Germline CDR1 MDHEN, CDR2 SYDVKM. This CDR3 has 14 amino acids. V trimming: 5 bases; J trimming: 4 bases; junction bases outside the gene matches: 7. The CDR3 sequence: CASSPGTGEYEQYF. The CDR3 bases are TGTGCCAGCAGTCCGGGGACAGGAGAATACGAGCAGTACTTC.

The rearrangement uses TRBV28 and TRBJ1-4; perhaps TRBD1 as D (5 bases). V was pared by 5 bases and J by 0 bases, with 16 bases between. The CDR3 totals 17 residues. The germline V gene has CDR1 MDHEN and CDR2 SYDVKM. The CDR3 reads CASSPGSGTATNEKLFF. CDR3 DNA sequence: TGTGCCAGCAGTCCAGGGTCGGGGACTGCAACTAATGAAAAACTGTTTTTT. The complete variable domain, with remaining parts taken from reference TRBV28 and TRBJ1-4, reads DVKVTQSSRYLVKRTGEKVFLECVQDMDHENMFWYRQDPGLGLRLIYFSYDVKMKEKGDIPEGYSVSREKKERFSLILESASTNQTSMYLCASSPGSGTATNEKLFFGSGTQLSVL.

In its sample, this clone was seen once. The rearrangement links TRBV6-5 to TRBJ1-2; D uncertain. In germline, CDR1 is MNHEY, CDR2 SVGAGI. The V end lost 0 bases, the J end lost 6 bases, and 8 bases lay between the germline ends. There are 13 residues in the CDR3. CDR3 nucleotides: TGTGCCAGCAGTTACTCGGCAATGGATGGCTACACCTTC. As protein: CASSYSAMDGYTF.

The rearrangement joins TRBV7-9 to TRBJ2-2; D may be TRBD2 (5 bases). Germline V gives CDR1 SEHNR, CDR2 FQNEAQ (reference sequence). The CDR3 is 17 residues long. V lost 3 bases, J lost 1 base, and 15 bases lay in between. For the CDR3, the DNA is TGTGCCAGCAGCTTGTTTCTCCCGGGGTGGAACACCGGGGAGCTGTTTTTT. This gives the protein CASSLFLPGWNTGELFF.

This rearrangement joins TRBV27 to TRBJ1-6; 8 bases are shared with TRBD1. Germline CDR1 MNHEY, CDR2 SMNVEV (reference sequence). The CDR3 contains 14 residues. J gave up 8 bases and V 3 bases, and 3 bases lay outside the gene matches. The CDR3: CASSFDRGYSPLHF. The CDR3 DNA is TGTGCCAGCAGTTTTGACAGGGGTTATTCACCCCTCCACTTT.

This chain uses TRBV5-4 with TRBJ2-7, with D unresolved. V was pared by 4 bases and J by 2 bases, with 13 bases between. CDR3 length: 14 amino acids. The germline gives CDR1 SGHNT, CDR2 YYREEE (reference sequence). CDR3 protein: CASSDPSQTYEQYF. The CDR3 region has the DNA TGTGCCAGCAGCGATCCTTCGCAGACCTACGAGCAGTACTTC.